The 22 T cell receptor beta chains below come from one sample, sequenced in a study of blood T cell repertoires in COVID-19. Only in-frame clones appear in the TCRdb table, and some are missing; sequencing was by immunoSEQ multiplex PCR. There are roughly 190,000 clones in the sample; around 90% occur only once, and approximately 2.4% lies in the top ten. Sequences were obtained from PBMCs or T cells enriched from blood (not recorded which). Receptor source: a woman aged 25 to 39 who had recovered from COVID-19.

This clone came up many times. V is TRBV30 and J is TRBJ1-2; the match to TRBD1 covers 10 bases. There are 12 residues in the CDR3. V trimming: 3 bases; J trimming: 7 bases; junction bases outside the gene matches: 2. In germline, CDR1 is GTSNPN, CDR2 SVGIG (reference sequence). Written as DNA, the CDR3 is TGTGCCTGGAGGACAGGGGGCTCTGGCTACACCTTC. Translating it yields CAWRTGGSGYTF.

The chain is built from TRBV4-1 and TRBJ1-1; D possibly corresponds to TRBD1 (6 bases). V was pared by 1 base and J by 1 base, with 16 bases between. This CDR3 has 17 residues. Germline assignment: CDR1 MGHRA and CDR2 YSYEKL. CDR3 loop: CASSQGSFDRRNTEAFF. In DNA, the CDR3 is TGCGCCAGCAGCCAAGGTTCTTTTGACAGGAGGAACACTGAAGCTTTCTTT.

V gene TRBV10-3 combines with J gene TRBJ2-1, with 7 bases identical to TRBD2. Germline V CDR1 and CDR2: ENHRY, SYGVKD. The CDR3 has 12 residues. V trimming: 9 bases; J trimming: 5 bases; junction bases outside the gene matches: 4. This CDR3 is CAIAGWDNEQFF. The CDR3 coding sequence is TGTGCCATAGCGGGATGGGACAATGAGCAGTTCTTC.

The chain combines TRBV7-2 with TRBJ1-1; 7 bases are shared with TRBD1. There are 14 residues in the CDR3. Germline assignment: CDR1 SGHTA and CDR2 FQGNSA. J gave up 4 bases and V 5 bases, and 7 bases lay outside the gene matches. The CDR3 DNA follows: TGTGCCAGCAGCACCACAGGGGAAGCCACTGAAGCTTTCTTT. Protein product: CASSTTGEATEAFF.

CDR3 amino acids: CASSWGGRLGNYGYTF. The CDR3 DNA sequence: TGTGCCAGCAGCTGGGGGGGGAGACTGGGAAACTATGGCTACACCTTC. The rearrangement joins TRBV5-4 to TRBJ1-2; TRBD1 might be the D (5 bases). The V gene's germline CDR1 is SGHNT and CDR2 YYREEE (reference sequence). The CDR3 contains 16 residues. Trimming removed 3 bases at V and 2 bases at J, with 17 bases between.

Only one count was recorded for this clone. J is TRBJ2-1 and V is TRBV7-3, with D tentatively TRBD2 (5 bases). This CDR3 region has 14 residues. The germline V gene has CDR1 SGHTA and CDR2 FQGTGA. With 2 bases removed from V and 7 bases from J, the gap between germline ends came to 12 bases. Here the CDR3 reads CASSLYYPGNEQFF. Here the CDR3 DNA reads TGTGCCAGCAGCTTATACTACCCGGGGAATGAGCAGTTCTTC.

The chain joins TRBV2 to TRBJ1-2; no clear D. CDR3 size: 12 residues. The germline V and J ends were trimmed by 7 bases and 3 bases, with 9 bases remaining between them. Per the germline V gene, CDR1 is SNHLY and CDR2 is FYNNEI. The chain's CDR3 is CASKGGYYGYTF. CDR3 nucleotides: TGTGCCAGCAAAGGCGGGTACTATGGCTACACCTTC. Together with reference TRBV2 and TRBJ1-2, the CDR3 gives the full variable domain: EPEVTQTPSHQVTQMGQEVILRCVPISNHLYFYWYRQILGQKVEFLVSFYNNEISEKSEIFDDQFSVERPDGSNFTLKIRSTKLEDSAMYFCASKGGYYGYTFGSGTRLTVV.

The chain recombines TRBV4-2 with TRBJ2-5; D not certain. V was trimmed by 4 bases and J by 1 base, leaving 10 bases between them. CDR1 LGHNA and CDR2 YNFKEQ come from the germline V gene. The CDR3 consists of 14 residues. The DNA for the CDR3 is TGTGCCAGCAGCCGAGAGAACAGCCAAGAGACCCAGTACTTC. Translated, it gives CASSRENSQETQYF.

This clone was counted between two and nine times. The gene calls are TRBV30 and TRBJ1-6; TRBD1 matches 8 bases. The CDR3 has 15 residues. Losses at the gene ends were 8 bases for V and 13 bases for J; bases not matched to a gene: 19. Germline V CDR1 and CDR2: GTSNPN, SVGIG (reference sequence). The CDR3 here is CAVQGDSSPMVPLHF. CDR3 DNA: TGTGCCGTACAGGGGGATTCCAGCCCAATGGTTCCCCTCCACTTT.

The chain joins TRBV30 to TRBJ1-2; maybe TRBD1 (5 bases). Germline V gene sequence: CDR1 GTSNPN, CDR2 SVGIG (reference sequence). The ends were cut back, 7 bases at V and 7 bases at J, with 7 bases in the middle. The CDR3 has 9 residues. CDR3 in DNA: TGTGCCTCGGACACTGGCTACACCTTC. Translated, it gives CASDTGYTF.

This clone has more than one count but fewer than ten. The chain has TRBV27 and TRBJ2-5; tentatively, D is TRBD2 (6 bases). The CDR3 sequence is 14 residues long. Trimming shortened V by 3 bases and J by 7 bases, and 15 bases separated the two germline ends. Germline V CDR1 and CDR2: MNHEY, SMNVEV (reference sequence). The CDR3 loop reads CASSFRTTEPTQYF. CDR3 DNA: TGTGCCAGCAGTTTCCGGACTACGGAACCGACCCAGTACTTC.

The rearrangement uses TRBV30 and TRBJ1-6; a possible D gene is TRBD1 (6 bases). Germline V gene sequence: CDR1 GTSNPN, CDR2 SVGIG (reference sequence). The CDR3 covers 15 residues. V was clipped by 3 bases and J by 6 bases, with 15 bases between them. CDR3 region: CAWSETGQTNSPLHF. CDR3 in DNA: TGTGCCTGGAGCGAAACAGGACAGACTAATTCACCCCTCCACTTT.

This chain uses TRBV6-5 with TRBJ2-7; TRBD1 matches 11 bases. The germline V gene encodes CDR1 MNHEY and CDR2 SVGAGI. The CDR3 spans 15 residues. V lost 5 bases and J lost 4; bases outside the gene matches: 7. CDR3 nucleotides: TGTGCCAGCAGTCCCCCGGACAGGGGGCTATACGAGCAGTACTTC. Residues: CASSPPDRGLYEQYF.

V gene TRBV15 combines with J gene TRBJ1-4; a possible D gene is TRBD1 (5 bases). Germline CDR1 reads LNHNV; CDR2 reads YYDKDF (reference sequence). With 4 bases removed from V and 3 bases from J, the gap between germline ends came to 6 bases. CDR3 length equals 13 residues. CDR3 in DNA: TGTGCCACCAGCAAGACAGCTAATGAAAAACTGTTTTTT. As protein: CATSKTANEKLFF.

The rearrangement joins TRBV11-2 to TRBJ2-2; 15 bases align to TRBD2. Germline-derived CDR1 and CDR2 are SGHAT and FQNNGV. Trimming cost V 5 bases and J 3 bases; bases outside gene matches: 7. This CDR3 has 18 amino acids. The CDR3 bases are TGTGCCAGCAGCGTGGGACTAGCGGGGGGCATAGACACCGGGGAGCTGTTTTTT. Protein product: CASSVGLAGGIDTGELFF.

The DNA for the CDR3 is TGTGCCAGCAGTTACGGTCGGAATGAGCAGTTCTTC. This encodes CASSYGRNEQFF. The V call is TRBV6-5, the J call TRBJ2-1; no reliable D call. From germline, CDR1 is MNHEY and CDR2 SVGAGI. The CDR3 covers 12 residues. V lost 2 bases and J 7 bases, leaving 6 bases between the germline ends.

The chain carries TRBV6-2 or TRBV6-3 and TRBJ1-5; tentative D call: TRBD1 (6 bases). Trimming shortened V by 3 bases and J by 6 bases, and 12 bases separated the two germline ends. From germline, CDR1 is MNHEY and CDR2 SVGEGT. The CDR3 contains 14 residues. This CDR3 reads CASSYLGAGQPQHF. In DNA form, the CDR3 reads TGTGCCAGCAGTTATCTGGGGGCGGGTCAGCCCCAGCATTTT.

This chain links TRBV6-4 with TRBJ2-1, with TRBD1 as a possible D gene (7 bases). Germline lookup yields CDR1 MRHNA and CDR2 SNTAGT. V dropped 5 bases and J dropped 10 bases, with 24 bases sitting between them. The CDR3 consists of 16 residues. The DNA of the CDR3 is TGTGCCAGCAGTAAAATCCAGGGGGGATTCAAGTCAGAGCAGTTCTTC. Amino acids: CASSKIQGGFKSEQFF.

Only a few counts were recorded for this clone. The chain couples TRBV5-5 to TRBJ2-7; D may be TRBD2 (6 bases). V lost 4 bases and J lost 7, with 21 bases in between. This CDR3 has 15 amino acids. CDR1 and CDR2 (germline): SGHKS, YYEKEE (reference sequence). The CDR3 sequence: CASSLVSSGSLEQYF. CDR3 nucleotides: TGTGCCAGCAGCCTGGTGAGTAGCGGAAGTCTAGAGCAGTACTTC.

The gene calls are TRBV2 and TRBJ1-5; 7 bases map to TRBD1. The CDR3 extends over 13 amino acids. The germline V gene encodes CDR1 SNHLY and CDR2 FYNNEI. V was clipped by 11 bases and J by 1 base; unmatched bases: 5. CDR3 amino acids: CAGQQGSNQPQHF. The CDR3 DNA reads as TGTGCCGGCCAACAGGGGAGCAATCAGCCCCAGCATTTT.

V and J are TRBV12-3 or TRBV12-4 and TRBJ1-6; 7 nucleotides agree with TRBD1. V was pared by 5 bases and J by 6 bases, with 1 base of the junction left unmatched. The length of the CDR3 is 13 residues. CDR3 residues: CASSRQGNSPLHF. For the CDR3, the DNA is TGTGCCAGCAGTAGACAGGGTAATTCACCCCTCCACTTT.

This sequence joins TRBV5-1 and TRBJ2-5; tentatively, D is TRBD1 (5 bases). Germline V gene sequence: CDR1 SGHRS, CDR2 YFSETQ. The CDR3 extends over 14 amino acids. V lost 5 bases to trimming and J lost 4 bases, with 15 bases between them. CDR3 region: CASSLPTRGETQYF. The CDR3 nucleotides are TGCGCCAGCAGTCTCCCGACAAGGGGAGAGACCCAGTACTTC.